The 9 T cell receptor beta chains given below trace back to one sample, sequenced in a study of cytomegalovirus exposure and HLA in healthy donors. PCR primers comprised 60 Vbeta and 13 Jbeta primers. Method: immunoSEQ multiplex PCR; TCRdb's copy keeps in-frame clones and lacks some. The sample holds about 160,000 clones, over 70% seen once. The sequencing input was PBMCs. The receptor set was obtained from a woman aged 35 to 49 in good health and CMV-seropositive.

This chain joins TRBV28 and TRBJ1-6; no reliable D call. Germline V CDR1 and CDR2: MDHEN, SYDVKM. Trimming removed 8 bases from V and 7 bases from J, with 15 bases in between. The CDR3 consists of 14 residues. CDR3 coding DNA: TGTGCCAGCGTTTCCCCGGGGTTGAATTCACCCCTCCACTTT. This sequence encodes CASVSPGLNSPLHF. Filled out from reference TRBV28 and TRBJ1-6, the complete variable domain reads DVKVTQSSRYLVKRTGEKVFLECVQDMDHENMFWYRQDPGLGLRLIYFSYDVKMKEKGDIPEGYSVSREKKERFSLILESASTNQTSMYLCASVSPGLNSPLHFGNGTRLTVT.

This chain uses TRBV19 with TRBJ1-5, with D possibly being TRBD1 (6 bases). The CDR3 runs 14 residues. The V gene lost 1 base and the J gene lost 4 bases, with 8 bases spanning the gap. The V gene's germline CDR1 is LNHDA and CDR2 SQIVND (reference sequence). The CDR3 DNA follows: TGTGCCAGTAGTATAGGTGACAGGAATCAGCCCCAGCATTTT. Translation gives CASSIGDRNQPQHF.

The chain uses TRBV29-1 and TRBJ1-1, with a tentative D call TRBD1 (5 bases). The CDR3 is 11 amino acids. Looked up from germline, CDR1 is SQVTM and CDR2 is ANQGSEA. V was cut by 7 bases and J by 4 bases, with 10 bases left in between. The CDR3 here is CSDRRGTEAFF. CDR3 coding DNA: TGCAGCGACCGGAGGGGCACTGAAGCTTTCTTT.

On this clone: Other DNA sequences in this sample translate to the same CDR3. This sequence joins TRBV2 and TRBJ2-1; unclear D gene. The V gene lost 8 bases and the J gene lost 9 bases, with 29 bases spanning the gap. Germline V gene sequence: CDR1 SNHLY, CDR2 FYNNEI. The CDR3 runs to 17 residues. The CDR3 loop reads CASLPPSLTYANGEQFF. The CDR3 DNA reads as TGTGCCAGCCTTCCCCCCAGTCTGACATACGCTAATGGTGAGCAGTTCTTC.

The genes are TRBV2 and TRBJ1-1; 7 nucleotides line up with TRBD1. Germline V CDR1 and CDR2: SNHLY, FYNNEI. The V gene end was trimmed by 7 bases and the J gene end by 1 base; junction bases not matched to a gene: 3. CDR3 length: 13 amino acids. CDR3 DNA: TGTGCCAGCACGGGACAGCCGAACACTGAAGCTTTCTTT. Its protein product is CASTGQPNTEAFF.

The chain carries TRBV9 and TRBJ1-1; possibly TRBD1 for D (6 bases). Per the germline V gene, CDR1 is SGDLS and CDR2 is YYNGEE. The V end lost 1 base, the J end lost 11 bases, and 18 bases lay between the germline ends. The CDR3 contains 14 residues. The CDR3 reads CASSVSTWGGPAFF. As DNA, the CDR3 is TGTGCCAGCAGCGTATCAACCTGGGGGGGGCCTGCTTTCTTT.

This clone was seen more than once but under ten times. V is TRBV9 and J is TRBJ2-5; TRBD1 might be the D (5 bases). Germline CDR1 and CDR2: SGDLS and YYNGEE. V shed 4 bases and J shed 4 bases, with 11 bases lying between them. CDR3 size: 13 residues. CDR3 sequence: CASSLAQGETQYF. In DNA, the CDR3 is TGTGCCAGCAGCTTGGCTCAGGGAGAGACCCAGTACTTC.

The chain employs TRBV11-2 and TRBJ2-7, with D uncertain. Trimming took 3 bases from V and 2 from J, leaving 11 bases between them. Per the germline V gene, CDR1 is SGHAT and CDR2 is FQNNGV. The CDR3 is 14 residues long. CDR3 in amino acids: CASSFVSAPYEQYF. For the CDR3, the DNA is TGTGCCAGCAGCTTCGTCAGCGCGCCCTACGAGCAGTACTTC.

The CDR3 loop is CASSLAARPGIDTQYF. The CDR3 region has the DNA TGTGCCAGCAGCTTAGCTGCCAGGCCAGGGATTGATACGCAGTATTTT. The V and J genes are TRBV7-2 and TRBJ2-3; D is perhaps TRBD1 (5 bases). The V gene lost 0 bases and the J gene lost 6 bases, with 16 bases spanning the gap. The CDR3 extends over 16 amino acids. Looked up from germline, CDR1 is SGHTA and CDR2 is FQGNSA. The full variable domain, rest sourced from reference TRBV7-2 and TRBJ2-3, is GAGVSQSPSNKVTEKGKDVELRCDPISGHTALYWYRQSLGQGLEFLIYFQGNSAPDKSGLPSDRFSAERTGGSVSTLTIQRTQQEDSAVYLCASSLAARPGIDTQYFGPGTRLTVL.